This T cell receptor beta chain was identified in a study of blood T cell repertoires in COVID-19. About the research overall: Italy, Spain and the United States were the sources of the convalescent and acute COVID-19 samples. From T cells, B-cell-depleted T cells, or PBMCs came the material, which was cDNA or gDNA.

The CDR3 is 16 residues long. Trimming removed 1 base at V and 0 bases at J, with 12 bases between. Germline values: CDR1 MGHRA, CDR2 YSYEKL. Everyone who took part was about 18 to 90 years old, and they came from about two dozen US areas. Generated by immunoSEQ multiplex PCR, the TCRdb table keeps only in-frame clones and is missing some. The table includes some 250,000 clones, 80% to 90% detected once. The sample consisted of PBMCs or T cells enriched from blood (not recorded which). The chain joins TRBV4-1 to TRBJ1-1; tentative D call: TRBD1 (5 bases). The TCR comes from a woman in her 50s who had recovered from COVID-19. For the CDR3, the DNA is TGCGCCAGCAGCCAAGTCATAAGACAGATGAACACTGAAGCTTTCTTT. Translating gives CASSQVIRQMNTEAFF.